The present T cell receptor beta chain was sequenced within a study of T cells in localized non-small cell lung cancer. Produced via immunoSEQ multiplex PCR; TCRdb's table is partial and in-frame only. The sample has around 41,000 clones, around 88% seen once. Of note for this clone: Its antigen is not known.

Study results and caveats: There were a median roughly 60 of the top 100 tumor clones appearing in adjacent lung.

Germline V lookup: CDR1 SEHNR, CDR2 FQNEAQ (reference sequence). V lost 3 bases, J lost 3 bases, and 3 bases lay in between. The CDR3 contains 12 residues. The receptor was isolated from a man between 35 and 75 years old with stage I lung adenocarcinoma. V and J are TRBV7-9 and TRBJ2-4; D is uncertain. The starting material was peripheral blood, obtained before any cancer treatment. The CDR3 nucleotides are TGTGCCAGCAGCTTGGGCAAAAACATTCAGTACTTC. Protein: CASSLGKNIQYF.